The 21 T cell receptor beta chains below were found in one sample sequenced in a study of identical twins. TCRdb itself ran the 5' RACE reads through MiXCR, one entry per CDR3 protein. The sample lists about 660,000 distinct CDR3 sequences; over 8.5% were seen once. The data were also submitted as part of a second study, on yellow fever vaccine responses in identical twins.

Sequencing used PBMCs. The receptor source for this set is a woman aged 18-35 years in good health.

In its sample, this clonotype was seen a few times. This sequence joins TRBV6-2 or TRBV6-3 and TRBJ2-2, with D possibly being TRBD2 (6 bases). Germline V gene lookup returns CDR1 MNHEY and CDR2 SVGEGT. V was clipped by 7 bases and J by 1 base, with 25 bases between them. The CDR3 is made up of 19 amino acids. The chain's CDR3 is CASTQTVDSRGMNTGELFF. CDR3 DNA: TGTGCCAGCACCCAGACAGTCGATTCGCGCGGGATGAACACCGGGGAGCTGTTTTTT.

This clonotype occurred a few times. The J gene is TRBJ2-1, the V gene TRBV7-3, with 8 positions matching TRBD2. Germline lookup yields CDR1 SGHTA and CDR2 FQGTGA. With V trimmed by 5 bases and J by 6 bases, 12 bases remained unmatched. CDR3 size: 16 residues. CDR3 DNA sequence: TGTGCCAGCAGCCCAATTCCGGGGGGGCGAGGCAATGAGCAGTTCTTC. Translating it yields CASSPIPGGRGNEQFF.

This clonotype was seen more than once but under ten times. The V call is TRBV12-3 or TRBV12-4, the J call TRBJ2-4; weak D call: TRBD2 (7 bases). V dropped 5 bases and J dropped 1 base, with 15 bases sitting between them. This CDR3 is 16 amino acids long. For the CDR3, the DNA is TGTGCCAGCAGTCGAGGGGGGGTCGGGGCCAAAAACATTCAGTACTTC. Residues: CASSRGGVGAKNIQYF.

This chain connects TRBV14 to TRBJ2-7; TRBD2 aligns across 10 bases. After removal of 1 base from V and 0 bases from J, the junction contained 6 bases not matched to a gene. Germline loops: CDR1 SGHDN, CDR2 FVKESK. The CDR3 loop spans 17 amino acids. The CDR3 DNA reads as TGTGCCAGCAGCCAAGTTGCACTAGCGGGGCCCTCCTACGAGCAGTACTTC. Residues: CASSQVALAGPSYEQYF.

The chain is built from TRBV6-2 or TRBV6-3 and TRBJ2-1; D is tentatively TRBD1 or TRBD2 (5 bases each). Between the trimmed V and J ends, which lost 2 bases and 0 bases, there was a span of 8 bases. Germline lookup yields CDR1 MNHEY and CDR2 SVGEGT. The CDR3 runs 15 residues. The CDR3 DNA reads TGTGCCAGCAGTTACCGGGGACCCTCCTACAATGAGCAGTTCTTC. Its translation is CASSYRGPSYNEQFF.

This chain joins TRBV7-2 and TRBJ2-2, with D perhaps TRBD1 or TRBD2 (5 bases each). The CDR3 runs to 15 residues. The V gene's germline CDR1 is SGHTA and CDR2 FQGNSA. V lost 3 bases and J lost 4, with 12 bases in between. The CDR3 DNA sequence: TGTGCCAGCAGCTTCTGGGGGTCTGGCACCGGGGAGCTGTTTTTT. As protein: CASSFWGSGTGELFF.

The chain joins TRBV6-2 or TRBV6-3 to TRBJ1-2; unclear D gene. The CDR3 length is 15 residues. Trimming took 6 bases from V and 3 from J, leaving 17 bases between them. Germline V gene sequence: CDR1 MNHEY, CDR2 SVGEGT. The CDR3 nucleotides read TGTGCCAGCAGACCCGGGCAGGCGACCCACTATGGCTACACCTTC. Translation gives CASRPGQATHYGYTF.

The V call is TRBV5-1, the J call TRBJ2-2; D is possibly TRBD1 or TRBD2 (5 bases each). CDR3 length: 16 amino acids. From germline, CDR1 is SGHRS and CDR2 YFSETQ. V was cut by 4 bases and J by 0 bases, with 13 bases left in between. CDR3 protein: CASSVGTPPNTGELFF. CDR3 in DNA: TGCGCCAGCAGCGTCGGGACGCCCCCGAACACCGGGGAGCTGTTTTTT.

The J gene is TRBJ1-6, the V gene TRBV20-1; D is ambiguous. V was shortened by 3 bases and J by 0 bases, with 9 bases between the two germline ends. The CDR3 has 15 residues. Per germline, CDR1 DFQATT and CDR2 SNEGSKA (reference sequence). The CDR3, as DNA: TGCAGTGCTAGCGGCGATGGCTCCTATAATTCACCCCTCCACTTT. Its translation is CSASGDGSYNSPLHF.

This clonotype has more than one count but fewer than ten. V is TRBV6-1 and J is TRBJ1-3, with 7 bases aligning to TRBD1. Germline V gene sequence: CDR1 MNHNS, CDR2 SASEGT. V trimming: 5 bases; J trimming: 4 bases; junction bases outside the gene matches: 8. This CDR3 spans 15 amino acids. This CDR3 reads CASSRDSLLGNTIYF. CDR3 DNA: TGTGCCAGCAGTCGGGACAGCCTGCTGGGAAACACCATATATTTT.

This clonotype came up many times. J is TRBJ1-1 and V is TRBV6-1; TRBD1 is a possible D gene (5 bases). The CDR3 consists of 14 residues. With 6 bases removed from V and 2 bases from J, the gap between germline ends came to 13 bases. The V gene's germline CDR1 is MNHNS and CDR2 SASEGT. This CDR3 is CASSATTENTEAFF. CDR3 DNA sequence: TGTGCCAGCAGCGCAACGACAGAAAACACTGAAGCTTTCTTT.

The V call is TRBV4-3, the J call TRBJ2-5, with D hard to call. V shed 1 base and J shed 4 bases, with 13 bases lying between them. The CDR3 covers 15 residues. Germline assignment: CDR1 LGHNA and CDR2 YSLEER. In DNA, the CDR3 is TGCGCCAGCAGCCAAGTGGCTACCCCTACAGAGACCCAGTACTTC. This gives the protein CASSQVATPTETQYF.

This clonotype was found a few times. This chain links TRBV5-1 with TRBJ2-3, with TRBD2 matching over 15 bases. This CDR3 spans 17 amino acids. Losses at the gene ends were 1 base for V and 2 bases for J; bases not matched to a gene: 2. The germline CDR1 and CDR2 sequences are SGHRS and YFSETQ. CDR3 loop: CASSLWTSGGATDTQYF. CDR3 coding DNA: TGCGCCAGCAGCTTGTGGACTAGCGGGGGGGCCACAGATACGCAGTATTTT.

The chain employs TRBV12-3 or TRBV12-4 and TRBJ1-1, with a possible D match to TRBD1 (5 bases). The CDR3 is made up of 17 amino acids. Trimming took 2 bases from V and 0 from J, leaving 16 bases between them. This CDR3 is CASSLSLTEGLNTEAFF. The CDR3 region has the DNA TGTGCCAGCAGTTTAAGTTTGACGGAGGGACTGAACACTGAAGCTTTCTTT.

This clonotype has just a few counts. The chain couples TRBV11-2 to TRBJ2-6; a weak D match, TRBD1 (5 bases). The ends were cut back, 1 base at V and 2 bases at J, with 18 bases in the middle. CDR3 length equals 19 residues. Germline V lookup: CDR1 SGHAT, CDR2 FQNNGV. CDR3 in amino acids: CASSLGPGAGRAGANVLTF. The CDR3 nucleotides are TGTGCCAGCAGCTTAGGTCCTGGGGCAGGCAGGGCTGGGGCCAACGTCCTGACTTTC.

CDR3 amino acids: CASSQGSSGATGELFF. The CDR3 bases are TGTGCCAGCAGCCAAGGATCTAGCGGGGCCACCGGGGAGCTGTTTTTT. The chain couples TRBV3-1 to TRBJ2-2, with TRBD2 matching over 9 bases. The CDR3 has 16 residues. CDR1 and CDR2 (germline): LGHDT, YNNKEL (reference sequence). V shed 1 base and J 4 bases; nucleotides not matched to a gene: 4.

This clonotype was picked up many times. The chain recombines TRBV20-1 with TRBJ2-7; the match to TRBD2 covers 7 bases. V shed 5 bases, J shed 6 bases, and the junction held 10 bases outside the gene matches. Germline V gene lookup returns CDR1 DFQATT and CDR2 SNEGSKA (reference sequence). The CDR3 consists of 13 residues. CDR3: CSAVWGGKIEQYF. In nucleotides, the CDR3 is TGCAGTGCTGTCTGGGGGGGGAAAATCGAGCAGTACTTC.

The chain has TRBV20-1 and TRBJ2-7, with D unclear. The germline V gene encodes CDR1 DFQATT and CDR2 SNEGSKA (reference sequence). V shed 4 bases and J shed 7 bases, with 14 bases lying between them. The CDR3 length is 12 residues. The CDR3 spells CSATLEVPEQYF. The CDR3 region has the DNA TGCAGTGCTACCCTAGAAGTCCCAGAGCAGTACTTC.

J is TRBJ2-7 and V is TRBV3-1, with D uncertain. V was trimmed by 2 bases and J by 0 bases, leaving 11 bases between them. The CDR3 extends over 15 amino acids. Germline CDR1 is LGHDT and CDR2 is YNNKEL (reference sequence). The CDR3 sequence: CASSQLPSSSYEQYF. The CDR3 coding sequence is TGTGCCAGCAGCCAACTCCCTAGTAGCTCCTACGAGCAGTACTTC.

This clonotype was detected only a few times. The CDR3 region is CASAQGRNQPQHF. CDR3 in DNA: TGTGCCAGTGCCCAGGGGCGTAATCAGCCCCAGCATTTT. The V gene is TRBV11-2, the J gene TRBJ1-5; D is possibly TRBD1 (6 bases). Germline CDR1 SGHAT, CDR2 FQNNGV. With 9 bases removed from V and 4 bases from J, the gap between germline ends came to 13 bases. This CDR3 has 13 residues.

This clonotype was observed a handful of times. The chain is built from TRBV7-2 and TRBJ2-3, with D possibly being TRBD2 (6 bases). V was trimmed by 1 base and J by 4 bases, leaving 15 bases between them. Germline V lookup: CDR1 SGHTA, CDR2 FQGNSA. This CDR3 is 16 amino acids long. The CDR3 is CASSLGSGSQADTQYF. The CDR3 nucleotides are TGTGCCAGCAGCTTAGGCTCCGGGAGCCAGGCAGATACGCAGTATTTT.